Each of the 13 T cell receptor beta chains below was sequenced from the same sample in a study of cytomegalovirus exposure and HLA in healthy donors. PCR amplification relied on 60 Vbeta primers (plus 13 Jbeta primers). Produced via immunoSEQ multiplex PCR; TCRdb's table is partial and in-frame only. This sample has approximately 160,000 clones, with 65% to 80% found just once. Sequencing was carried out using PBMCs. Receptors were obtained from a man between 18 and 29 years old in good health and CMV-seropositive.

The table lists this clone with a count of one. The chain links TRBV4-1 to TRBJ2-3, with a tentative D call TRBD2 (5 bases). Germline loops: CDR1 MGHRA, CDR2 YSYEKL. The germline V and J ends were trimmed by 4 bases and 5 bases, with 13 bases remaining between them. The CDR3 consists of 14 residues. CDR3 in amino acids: CASSRLGEQDTQYF. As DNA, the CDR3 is TGCGCCAGCAGCCGCCTCGGGGAGCAAGATACGCAGTATTTT.

The DNA of the CDR3 is TGTGCCAGCACCCCACAGGGGCATCTGGTTCAGTACTTC. Its protein product is CASTPQGHLVQYF. The gene calls are TRBV6-5 and TRBJ2-4, with 7 nucleotides matching TRBD1. Germline V CDR1 and CDR2: MNHEY, SVGAGI. The CDR3 is 13 amino acids. The junction had 11 bases not matched to a gene; V was cut back by 7 bases and J by 11 bases.

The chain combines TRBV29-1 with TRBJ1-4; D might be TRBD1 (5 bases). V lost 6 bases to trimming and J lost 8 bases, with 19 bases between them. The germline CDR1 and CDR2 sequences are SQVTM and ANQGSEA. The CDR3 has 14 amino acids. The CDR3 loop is CSVQGVPKGEKLFF. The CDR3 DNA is TGCAGCGTCCAAGGGGTCCCCAAGGGGGAAAAACTGTTTTTT. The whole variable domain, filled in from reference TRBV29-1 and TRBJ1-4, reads SAVISQKPSRDICQRGTSLTIQCQVDSQVTMMFWYRQQPGQSLTLIATANQGSEATYESGFVIDKFPISRPNLTFSTLTVSNMSPEDSSIYLCSVQGVPKGEKLFFGSGTQLSVL.

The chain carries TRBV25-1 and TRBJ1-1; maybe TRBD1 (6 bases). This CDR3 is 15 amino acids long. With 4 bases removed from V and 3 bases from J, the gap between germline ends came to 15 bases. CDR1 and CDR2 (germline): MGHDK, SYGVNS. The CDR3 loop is CASSVPRGADTEAFF. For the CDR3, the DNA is TGTGCCAGCAGTGTTCCCCGGGGGGCGGACACTGAAGCTTTCTTT.

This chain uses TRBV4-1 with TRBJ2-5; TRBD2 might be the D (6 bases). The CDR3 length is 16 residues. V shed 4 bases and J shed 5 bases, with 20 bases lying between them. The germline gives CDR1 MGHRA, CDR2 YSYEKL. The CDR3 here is CASSRLLEGLGETQYF. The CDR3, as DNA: TGCGCCAGCAGCCGATTGTTGGAGGGGCTCGGGGAGACCCAGTACTTC.

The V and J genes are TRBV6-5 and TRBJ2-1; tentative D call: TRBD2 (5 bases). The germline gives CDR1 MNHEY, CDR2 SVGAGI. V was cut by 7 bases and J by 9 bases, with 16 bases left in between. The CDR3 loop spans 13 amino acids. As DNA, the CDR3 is TGTGCCAGCACCACCCGTAACGGGATTGAGCAGTTCTTC. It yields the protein CASTTRNGIEQFF.

In DNA form, the CDR3 reads TGCAGCGTTGAAGAAACTAGCGGAGTCTACAATGAGCAGTTCTTC. Its protein product is CSVEETSGVYNEQFF. The chain joins TRBV29-1 to TRBJ2-1; TRBD2 agrees at 8 bases. The CDR3 spans 15 residues. Germline V gene lookup returns CDR1 SQVTM and CDR2 ANQGSEA. After removal of 0 bases from V and 3 bases from J, the junction contained 4 bases not matched to a gene.

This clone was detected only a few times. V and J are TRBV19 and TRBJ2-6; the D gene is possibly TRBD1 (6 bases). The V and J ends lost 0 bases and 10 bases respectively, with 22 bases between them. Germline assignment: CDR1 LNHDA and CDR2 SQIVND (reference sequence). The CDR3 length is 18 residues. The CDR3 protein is CASSIEPGVHRDRNVLTF. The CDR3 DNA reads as TGTGCCAGTAGTATAGAACCCGGCGTTCACAGGGATCGTAACGTCCTGACTTTC. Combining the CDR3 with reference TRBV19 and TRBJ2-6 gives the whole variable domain DGGITQSPKYLFRKEGQNVTLSCEQNLNHDAMYWYRQDPGQGLRLIYYSQIVNDFQKGDIAEGYSVSREKKESFPLTVTSAQKNPTAFYLCASSIEPGVHRDRNVLTFGAGSRLTVL.

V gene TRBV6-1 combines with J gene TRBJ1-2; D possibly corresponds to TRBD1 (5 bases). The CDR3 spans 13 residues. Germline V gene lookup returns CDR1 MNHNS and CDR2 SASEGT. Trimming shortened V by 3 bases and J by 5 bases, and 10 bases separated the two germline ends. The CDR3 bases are TGTGCCAGCAGTGATGGGGGGGGGTATGGCTACACCTTC. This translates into CASSDGGGYGYTF.

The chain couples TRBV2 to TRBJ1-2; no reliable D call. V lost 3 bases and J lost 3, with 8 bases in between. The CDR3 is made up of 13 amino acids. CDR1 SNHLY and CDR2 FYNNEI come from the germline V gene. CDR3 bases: TGTGCCAGCAGTGACCGACGGGACTATGGCTACACCTTC. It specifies CASSDRRDYGYTF.

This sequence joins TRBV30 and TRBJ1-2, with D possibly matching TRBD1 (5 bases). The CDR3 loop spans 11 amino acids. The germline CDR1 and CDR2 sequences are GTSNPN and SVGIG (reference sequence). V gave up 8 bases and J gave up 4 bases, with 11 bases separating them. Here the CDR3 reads CAGALVYGYTF. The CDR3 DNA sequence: TGTGCCGGGGCCCTTGTCTATGGCTACACCTTC.

The CDR3 protein is CASSSEPYRDRTEAFF. The CDR3, as DNA: TGTGCCAGCAGCTCGGAACCGTACAGGGACAGGACTGAAGCTTTCTTT. The chain employs TRBV5-6 and TRBJ1-1; 8 positions match TRBD1. The V gene's germline CDR1 is SGHDT and CDR2 YYEEEE. V lost 3 bases, J lost 5 bases, and 12 bases stayed unmatched. This CDR3 contains 16 residues.

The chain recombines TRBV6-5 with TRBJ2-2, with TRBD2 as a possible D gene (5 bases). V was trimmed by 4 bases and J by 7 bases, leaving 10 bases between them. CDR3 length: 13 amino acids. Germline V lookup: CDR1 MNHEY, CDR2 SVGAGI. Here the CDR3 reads CASSSGLNGELFF. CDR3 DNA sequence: TGTGCCAGCAGTTCAGGACTTAACGGGGAGCTGTTTTTT.